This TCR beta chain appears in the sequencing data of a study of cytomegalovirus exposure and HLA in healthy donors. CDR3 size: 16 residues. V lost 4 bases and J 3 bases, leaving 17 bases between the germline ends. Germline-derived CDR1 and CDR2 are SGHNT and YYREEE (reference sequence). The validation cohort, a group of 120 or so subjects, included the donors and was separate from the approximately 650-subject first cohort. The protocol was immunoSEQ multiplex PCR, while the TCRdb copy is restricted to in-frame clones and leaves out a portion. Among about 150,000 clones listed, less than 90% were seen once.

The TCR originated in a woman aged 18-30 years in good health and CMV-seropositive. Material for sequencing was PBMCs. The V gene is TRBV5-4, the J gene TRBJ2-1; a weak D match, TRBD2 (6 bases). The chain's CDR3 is CASSRTLAENYNEQFF. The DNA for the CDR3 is TGTGCCAGCAGCCGAACATTAGCGGAGAACTACAATGAGCAGTTCTTC.